The 8 T cell receptor beta chains presented below share a single source sample, sequenced in a study of T cells in Graves' hyperthyroidism and ophthalmopathy. Amplified regions were TCR beta CDR3 sequences from RNA transcripts. The primer set for the first-round RT-PCR of the TCR CDR3 was HTBI. TCRdb ran MiXCR on the multiplex PCR reads and lists one entry per CDR3 protein. The top ten hold less than 20% of the sample, which has a few hundred thousand distinct CDR3 sequences, 15% to 20% seen once. The specimen sequenced was blood. The source is a woman in her forties with Graves' ophthalmopathy.

The chain is built from TRBV11-2 and TRBJ2-2; D is possibly TRBD1 (5 bases). Germline V gene sequence: CDR1 SGHAT, CDR2 FQNNGV. V dropped 4 bases and J dropped 6 bases, with 12 bases sitting between them. CDR3 length: 14 residues. The DNA of the CDR3 is TGTGCCAGCAGCTACGAGCAAGGGGCCGGGGAGCTGTTTTTT. Protein sequence: CASSYEQGAGELFF.

The chain has TRBV25-1 and TRBJ1-5; D is uncertain. This CDR3 is 14 amino acids long. Germline assignment: CDR1 MGHDK and CDR2 SYGVNS. Trimming pared 4 bases from V and 2 bases from J, leaving 9 bases between. CDR3: CASSVQVCNQPQHF. In DNA, the CDR3 is TGTGCCAGCAGTGTTCAGGTCTGCAATCAGCCCCAGCATTTT.

The sample holds many counts of this clonotype. The rearrangement links TRBV4-1 to TRBJ1-1; D gene unclear. Germline CDR1 is MGHRA and CDR2 is YSYEKL. Trimming stripped 0 bases from V and 1 base from J, with 12 bases between. The CDR3 extends over 16 amino acids. The CDR3 loop reads CASSQDGPNANTEAFF. The CDR3 region has the DNA TGCGCCAGCAGCCAAGATGGACCGAATGCGAACACTGAAGCTTTCTTT.

This clonotype was seen ten or more times. The rearrangement uses TRBV4-3 and TRBJ2-5; D might be TRBD1 (6 bases). The V and J ends lost 4 bases and 2 bases respectively, with 17 bases between them. The V gene's germline CDR1 is LGHNA and CDR2 YSLEER. CDR3 length equals 16 residues. CDR3 sequence reads: CASSPTTGFRQETQYF. The CDR3 coding sequence is TGCGCCAGCAGCCCGACGACAGGATTTCGTCAAGAGACCCAGTACTTC.

This clonotype came up many times. The chain's CDR3 is CSASGLAGTYEQYF. Written as DNA, the CDR3 is TGCAGTGCTAGTGGACTAGCGGGCACCTACGAGCAGTACTTC. J is TRBJ2-7 and V is TRBV20-1, with TRBD2 matching over 11 bases. Germline CDR1 and CDR2: DFQATT and SNEGSKA (reference sequence). This CDR3 spans 14 amino acids. V dropped 3 bases and J dropped 2; count of bases not matched to a gene: 3.

This clonotype was counted at least ten times. This chain joins TRBV7-2 and TRBJ2-4; D assignment may be TRBD1 or TRBD2 (5 bases each). CDR3 length equals 12 residues. Deletions cut 5 bases from V and 13 bases from J, with 15 bases between. CDR1 SGHTA and CDR2 FQGNSA come from the germline V gene. The CDR3 reads CASSRPGTSQYF. For the CDR3, the DNA is TGTGCCAGCAGCCGACCTGGGACGTCACAGTACTTC.

This clonotype has a count of ten or more. This chain uses TRBV28 with TRBJ1-2; D remains ambiguous. The CDR3 is 14 residues long. From germline, CDR1 is MDHEN and CDR2 SYDVKM. Trimming removed 2 bases from V and 6 bases from J, with 13 bases in between. The CDR3 sequence is CASSLEPGVDGYTF. In DNA, the CDR3 is TGTGCCAGCAGTTTAGAGCCCGGGGTAGATGGCTACACCTTC.

This clonotype has a count of ten or more. This may be a read error, as it is one base from a much larger clone. The J gene is TRBJ2-2, the V gene TRBV24-1; 10 bases are a match to TRBD2. The germline V gene encodes CDR1 KGHDR and CDR2 SFDVKD. The CDR3 spans 16 residues. This CDR3 reads CATSERTSGKAGELLF. The CDR3 nucleotides read TGTGCCACCAGTGAGAGGACTAGCGGCAAAGCCGGGGAGCTGCTTTTT.